Listed here are 20 T cell receptor beta chains from one sample, sequenced in a study of patients and donors after allogeneic stem cell transplantation. Each CDR3 protein is one row after TCRdb ran MiXCR on the RT-PCR reads. Altogether 150,000 to 200,000 distinct CDR3 sequences are present, 20% to 25% being singletons, with the ten largest covering 25% to 30%. The sequenced sample was blood, either unsorted or a sorted T cell fraction (not recorded which). These receptors were collected from a human donor who was either an allogeneic HSCT recipient or a stem cell or donor lymphocyte infusion donor (not recorded which). It is not recorded whose cells these are; they may come from a transplant donor.

The CDR3 bases are TGTGCCAGCACCCCCGGGGGGGGGACCTACGAGCAGTACTTC. It translates to CASTPGGGTYEQYF. The rearrangement links TRBV12-3 or TRBV12-4 to TRBJ2-7; 8 bases are a match to TRBD2. Trimming took 7 bases from V and 2 from J; bases not matched to a gene: 7. This CDR3 contains 14 residues.

The chain uses TRBV7-9 and TRBJ1-2, with 10 bases fitting TRBD1. After removal of 1 base from V and 6 bases from J, the junction contained 8 bases not matched to a gene. Germline V gene data show CDR1 as SEHNR and CDR2 as FQNEAQ (reference sequence). The CDR3 extends over 16 amino acids. CDR3 region: CASSLGPTGGEDGYTF. The CDR3 DNA follows: TGTGCCAGCAGCTTAGGCCCGACAGGGGGCGAAGATGGCTACACCTTC.

The V gene is TRBV7-9, the J gene TRBJ2-5; TRBD2 matches 14 bases. V was pared by 4 bases and J by 3 bases, with 4 bases of the junction left unmatched. Germline V CDR1 and CDR2: SEHNR, FQNEAQ (reference sequence). The CDR3 covers 16 residues. DNA of the CDR3: TGTGCCAGCAGCTCCATGGGACTAGCGGGAGAAGAGACCCAGTACTTC. It translates to CASSSMGLAGEETQYF.

The rearrangement joins TRBV27 to TRBJ2-7, with 10 bases matching TRBD2. This CDR3 region has 14 residues. J lost 6 bases, V lost 6 bases, and 8 bases had no gene match. Germline CDR1 MNHEY, CDR2 SMNVEV (reference sequence). In DNA form, the CDR3 reads TGTGCCAGCAGAAGACGGACTAGCGGACTCGAGCAGTACTTC. It yields the protein CASRRRTSGLEQYF.

The V and J genes are TRBV27 and TRBJ1-3; D remains ambiguous. Germline assignment: CDR1 MNHEY and CDR2 SMNVEV (reference sequence). The V end lost 5 bases, the J end lost 7 bases, and 15 bases lay between the germline ends. CDR3 size: 14 residues. CDR3 region: CASSASQAANTIYF. CDR3 sequence (DNA): TGTGCCAGCAGTGCTAGCCAGGCTGCGAACACCATATATTTT.

The chain joins TRBV7-6 to TRBJ2-1; 9 bases match TRBD1. Germline lookup yields CDR1 SGHVS and CDR2 FNYEAQ. The ends lost 4 bases at V and 1 base at J; junction bases unmatched: 11. The length of the CDR3 is 18 residues. The CDR3 protein is CASSSRPEGQGSYNEQFF. CDR3 bases: TGTGCCAGCAGCTCACGGCCTGAGGGACAGGGTTCCTACAATGAGCAGTTCTTC.

The genes are TRBV9 and TRBJ2-5; D is ambiguous. This CDR3 spans 14 amino acids. V gave up 0 bases and J gave up 0 bases, with 6 bases separating them. Per the germline V gene, CDR1 is SGDLS and CDR2 is YYNGEE. The CDR3 nucleotides read TGTGCCAGCAGCGTAGAAGCGTACCAAGAGACCCAGTACTTC. Its protein product is CASSVEAYQETQYF.

There are a few counts of this clonotype. The CDR3 DNA follows: TGCGCCAGCAGCCAAAGGGGACCACTTTGGAACACTGAAGCTTTCTTT. It specifies CASSQRGPLWNTEAFF. The chain couples TRBV4-1 to TRBJ1-1; a weak D match, TRBD1 (5 bases). The CDR3 has 16 residues. Looked up from germline, CDR1 is MGHRA and CDR2 is YSYEKL. Trimming left V 2 bases short and J 1 base short, with 14 bases between.

The chain carries TRBV10-3 and TRBJ2-5, with 9 bases that match TRBD2. V shed 4 bases, J shed 3 bases, and the junction held 0 bases outside the gene matches. From germline, CDR1 is ENHRY and CDR2 SYGVKD. This CDR3 spans 13 amino acids. Here the CDR3 reads CAISASGEETQYF. CDR3 coding DNA: TGTGCCATCAGTGCTAGCGGGGAAGAGACCCAGTACTTC.

This clonotype was found a few times. The chain recombines TRBV5-1 with TRBJ1-1, with a tentative D call TRBD1 (5 bases). This CDR3 region has 14 residues. In germline, CDR1 is SGHRS, CDR2 YFSETQ. V was cut by 1 base and J by 5 bases, with 12 bases left in between. In nucleotides, the CDR3 is TGCGCCAGCAGCTTGCAGGGTGACTTTACTGAAGCTTTCTTT. This codes for CASSLQGDFTEAFF.

The J gene is TRBJ1-4, the V gene TRBV15; 9 nucleotides agree with TRBD1. V shed 2 bases and J 3 bases; nucleotides not matched to a gene: 10. The V gene's germline CDR1 is LNHNV and CDR2 YYDKDF (reference sequence). The CDR3 loop spans 18 amino acids. The CDR3 sequence: CATSRSRDRVSSNEKLFF. In nucleotides, the CDR3 is TGTGCCACCAGCAGATCCCGGGACAGGGTCTCGTCTAATGAAAAACTGTTTTTT. Based on the CDR3 plus reference TRBV15 and TRBJ1-4, the full variable domain is DAMVIQNPRYQVTQFGKPVTLSCSQTLNHNVMYWYQQKSSQAPKLLFHYYDKDFNNEADTPDNFQSRRPNTSFCFLDIRSPGLGDTAMYLCATSRSRDRVSSNEKLFFGSGTQLSVL.

This rearrangement joins TRBV5-1 to TRBJ2-3; D is possibly TRBD1 (5 bases). Trimming removed 10 bases at V and 6 bases at J, with 15 bases between. Germline V gives CDR1 SGHRS, CDR2 YFSETQ. This CDR3 comprises 12 residues. CDR3 in amino acids: CASRVLFDTQYF. The CDR3 coding sequence is TGCGCCTCCAGGGTCCTCTTTGATACGCAGTATTTT.

V and J are TRBV7-2 and TRBJ2-2, with D perhaps assigned TRBD1 or TRBD2 (5 bases each). The CDR3 has 17 residues. Per germline, CDR1 SGHTA and CDR2 FQGNSA. The germline V and J ends were trimmed by 5 bases and 0 bases, with 16 bases remaining between them. CDR3 in amino acids: CASSGRRGSSNTGELFF. The CDR3 coding sequence is TGTGCCAGCAGCGGGCGTCGGGGCAGCTCGAACACCGGGGAGCTGTTTTTT.

The chain recombines TRBV12-3 or TRBV12-4 with TRBJ1-5, with D possibly TRBD1 on 6 matching bases. Trimming pared 6 bases from V and 4 bases from J, leaving 13 bases between. This CDR3 contains 14 residues. DNA for the CDR3: TGTGCCAGCAGCCCTACAGGGATTAATCAGCCCCAGCATTTT. Amino acid sequence: CASSPTGINQPQHF.

The chain carries TRBV12-3 or TRBV12-4 and TRBJ2-2, with 8 bases aligning to TRBD1. The CDR3 length is 14 residues. With V trimmed by 1 base and J by 7 bases, 2 bases remained unmatched. CDR3 sequence: CASSLVQGDGELFF. Here the CDR3 DNA reads TGTGCCAGCAGTTTAGTACAGGGGGACGGGGAGCTGTTTTTT.

The chain employs TRBV29-1 and TRBJ1-2; 9 nucleotides agree with TRBD1. V dropped 7 bases and J dropped 3; count of bases not matched to a gene: 15. Germline lookup yields CDR1 SQVTM and CDR2 ANQGSEA. This CDR3 comprises 16 residues. CDR3 residues: CSAGGYRTGEDYGYTF. DNA for the CDR3: TGCAGCGCCGGAGGCTATAGGACAGGGGAAGACTATGGCTACACCTTC.

The chain recombines TRBV12-3 or TRBV12-4 with TRBJ1-5, with D tentatively TRBD1 (6 bases). V was pared by 5 bases and J by 3 bases, with 11 bases between. The CDR3 runs to 14 residues. In DNA form, the CDR3 reads TGTGCCAGCAGTCACCGACAGGACAATCAGCCCCAGCATTTT. Protein sequence: CASSHRQDNQPQHF.

The chain combines TRBV24-1 with TRBJ2-1; D remains unclear. Germline V gene sequence: CDR1 KGHDR, CDR2 SFDVKD. This CDR3 has 14 amino acids. Trimming removed 4 bases at V and 0 bases at J, with 6 bases between. CDR3 sequence: CATSDLSSYNEQFF. DNA for the CDR3: TGTGCCACCAGTGACCTCAGCTCCTACAATGAGCAGTTCTTC.

This clonotype was counted ten times or more. The J gene is TRBJ1-1, the V gene TRBV12-3 or TRBV12-4; 12 bases are a match to TRBD1. CDR3 size: 17 residues. The trim removed 5 bases at V and 1 base at J, leaving 8 bases unmatched. The CDR3 spells CASSPPGQGAWNTEAFF. The CDR3 coding sequence is TGTGCCAGCAGTCCTCCGGGACAGGGGGCCTGGAACACTGAAGCTTTCTTT.

This sequence joins TRBV20-1 and TRBJ2-7, with 8 bases fitting TRBD1. This CDR3 has 14 residues. Germline V gene lookup returns CDR1 DFQATT and CDR2 SNEGSKA (reference sequence). V gave up 6 bases and J gave up 0 bases; unmatched junction bases: 7. The CDR3 region has the DNA TGCAGTGCCGGGACAGGTCCCAACTCCTACGAGCAGTACTTC. Translating gives CSAGTGPNSYEQYF.